One sample yielded the 23 T cell receptor beta chains listed below, sequenced in a study of a mutant IDH1 vaccine in newly diagnosed glioma. Time point reported: week 47, end of study. The vaccine gave 300 ug of a 20-mer mutant IDH1 peptide subcutaneously per dose. These receptors' targets are unknown. Assay used: immunoSEQ multiplex PCR; TCRdb lists only in-frame clones, some missing. The sample holds roughly 35,000 clones; 60% to 75% are singletons and the top ten take about 10%. The specimen was PBMCs, collected from a glioma patient whose treatment included an IDH1 peptide vaccine. The receptors shown here come from a middle-aged man with glioma.

This clone was picked up a small number of times. This chain connects TRBV25-1 to TRBJ2-2, with 11 positions matching TRBD1. The junction had 5 bases not matched to a gene; V was cut back by 2 bases and J by 6 bases. Germline lookup yields CDR1 MGHDK and CDR2 SYGVNS. The CDR3 totals 16 residues. The CDR3 sequence: CASSELGQGVPGELFF. The CDR3 DNA reads TGTGCCAGCAGTGAACTGGGACAGGGGGTTCCCGGGGAGCTGTTTTTT.

Here the CDR3 DNA reads TGTGCCAGCAGTCAACCTCTGGGGGGGACTAGCGGGTCGAACACCGGGGAGCTGTTTTTT. Encoded protein: CASSQPLGGTSGSNTGELFF. This rearrangement joins TRBV27 to TRBJ2-2; 12 bases are a match to TRBD2. Germline V gene data show CDR1 as MNHEY and CDR2 as SMNVEV (reference sequence). The CDR3 has 20 amino acids. V was clipped by 5 bases and J by 0 bases; unmatched bases: 13.

The J gene is TRBJ2-7, the V gene TRBV6-1, with 7 bases aligning to TRBD2. The CDR3 runs to 16 residues. The J segment lost 0 bases and the V segment lost 0 bases, leaving 5 bases of the junction unmatched. Germline V gene lookup returns CDR1 MNHNS and CDR2 SASEGT. The CDR3 nucleotides are TGTGCCAGCAGTGAAGCGAGGCGGGAGTACTCCTACGAGCAGTACTTC. This sequence encodes CASSEARREYSYEQYF.

The chain couples TRBV29-1 to TRBJ1-3; D unresolved. Germline V gene data show CDR1 as SQVTM and CDR2 as ANQGSEA. This CDR3 comprises 13 residues. The V and J ends lost 6 bases and 3 bases respectively, with 12 bases between them. The CDR3 here is CSVDSGVGNTIYF. The DNA for the CDR3 is TGCAGCGTCGACTCTGGGGTTGGAAACACCATATATTTT.

The rearrangement links TRBV19 to TRBJ1-1; D is undetermined. The V gene's germline CDR1 is LNHDA and CDR2 SQIVND (reference sequence). The CDR3 loop spans 15 amino acids. Trimming shortened V by 1 base and J by 4 bases, and 13 bases separated the two germline ends. Here the CDR3 reads CASSIGTSGGTEAFF. Written as DNA, the CDR3 is TGTGCCAGTAGTATAGGGACCTCAGGCGGCACTGAAGCTTTCTTT.

This clone came up a few times. This chain uses TRBV6-5 with TRBJ1-5, with D hard to call. This CDR3 has 15 amino acids. V dropped 0 bases and J dropped 5 bases, with 11 bases sitting between them. Germline lookup yields CDR1 MNHEY and CDR2 SVGAGI. CDR3 in amino acids: CASSYSPDSYQPQHF. The CDR3 DNA follows: TGTGCCAGCAGTTACTCTCCGGACTCGTATCAGCCCCAGCATTTT.

The chain links TRBV6-1 to TRBJ1-1; D possibly corresponds to TRBD1 (6 bases). The CDR3 contains 16 residues. The germline V gene encodes CDR1 MNHNS and CDR2 SASEGT. Trimming took 1 base from V and 5 from J, leaving 17 bases between them. The CDR3 DNA is TGTGCCAGCAGTGAAGTCAGAGGGGGGAGAGGGACTGAAGCTTTCTTT. Protein: CASSEVRGGRGTEAFF.

The chain employs TRBV4-1 and TRBJ2-5; D may be TRBD1 (6 bases). Germline CDR1 reads MGHRA; CDR2 reads YSYEKL. Trimming cost V 4 bases and J 4 bases, with 10 bases left between them. CDR3 length equals 13 residues. The CDR3 spells CASSRFRGETQYF. CDR3 DNA sequence: TGCGCCAGCAGCCGATTCAGGGGAGAGACCCAGTACTTC.

The J gene is TRBJ2-5, the V gene TRBV27, with 7 positions matching TRBD2. Trimming cost V 8 bases and J 7 bases; bases outside gene matches: 10. The CDR3 runs 13 residues. Germline-derived CDR1 and CDR2 are MNHEY and SMNVEV (reference sequence). The CDR3 DNA follows: TGTGCCAGCCGTACGCTGGGGGAGGGGACCCAGTACTTC. The encoded protein is CASRTLGEGTQYF.

The rearrangement links TRBV6-1 to TRBJ2-7; D uncertain. Trimming pared 8 bases from V and 4 bases from J, leaving 15 bases between. Germline V CDR1 and CDR2: MNHNS, SASEGT. The length of the CDR3 is 13 residues. CDR3 in DNA: TGTGCCAGCGGTTTGCAGGATAAGTACGAGCAGTACGTC. As protein: CASGLQDKYEQYV.

This chain links TRBV7-2 with TRBJ2-1; D call uncertain. V was trimmed by 7 bases and J by 7 bases, leaving 8 bases between them. Per the germline V gene, CDR1 is SGHTA and CDR2 is FQGNSA. The CDR3 sequence is 11 residues long. CDR3 sequence (DNA): TGTGCCAGCACCTATATGAATGAGCAGTTCTTC. It specifies CASTYMNEQFF.

J is TRBJ2-3 and V is TRBV5-4; D perhaps matches TRBD2 (6 bases). Deletions cut 4 bases from V and 5 bases from J, with 17 bases between. The germline V gene has CDR1 SGHNT and CDR2 YYREEE (reference sequence). CDR3 length equals 15 residues. The CDR3 loop is CASSLPGATLDTQYF. CDR3 DNA sequence: TGTGCCAGCAGCCTCCCGGGAGCGACCTTAGATACGCAGTATTTT.

This chain links TRBV19 with TRBJ1-1, with D possibly matching TRBD1 (5 bases). V gave up 2 bases and J gave up 6 bases, with 13 bases separating them. Germline values: CDR1 LNHDA, CDR2 SQIVND (reference sequence). The length of the CDR3 is 14 residues. The CDR3 DNA reads TGTGCCAGTAGTATAACCCAGGGCCTCGCTGAAGCTTTCTTT. It yields the protein CASSITQGLAEAFF.

J is TRBJ1-3 and V is TRBV2, with a possible D match to TRBD1 (6 bases). Germline CDR1 and CDR2: SNHLY and FYNNEI. The CDR3 runs 15 residues. Deletions cut 6 bases from V and 0 bases from J, with 12 bases between. The CDR3 nucleotides are TGTGCCAGCAGGCCGACAGGCGCCTCTGGAAACACCATATATTTT. Translating it yields CASRPTGASGNTIYF.

By share of the sample, this clone is medium-sized (0.01 to 0.1%). The genes are TRBV6-4 and TRBJ1-1; D not certain. V gave up 4 bases and J gave up 0 bases, with 6 bases separating them. This CDR3 region has 13 residues. CDR1 MRHNA and CDR2 SNTAGT come from the germline V gene. Here the CDR3 DNA reads TGTGCCAGCAGTGCCTACCTGAACACTGAAGCTTTCTTT. Protein product: CASSAYLNTEAFF.

V is TRBV27 and J is TRBJ2-7; 9 nucleotides line up with TRBD1. The ends lost 5 bases at V and 4 bases at J; junction bases unmatched: 15. CDR3 size: 17 residues. Germline V gene lookup returns CDR1 MNHEY and CDR2 SMNVEV (reference sequence). CDR3 loop: CASSPSDRDRVDYEQYV. The CDR3 DNA reads as TGTGCCAGCAGTCCGTCCGACCGGGACAGGGTGGATTACGAGCAGTACGTC.

This chain uses TRBV7-9 with TRBJ1-3, with D unclear. The V end lost 4 bases, the J end lost 0 bases, and 10 bases lay between the germline ends. Germline CDR1 and CDR2: SEHNR and FQNEAQ (reference sequence). CDR3 length equals 15 residues. CDR3: CASSSRTSSGNTIYF. As DNA, the CDR3 is TGTGCCAGCAGCTCGAGGACTAGCTCTGGAAACACCATATATTTT.

This clone turned up a few times. The V and J genes are TRBV18 and TRBJ1-3; D perhaps matches TRBD1 (6 bases). The germline V gene has CDR1 KGHSH and CDR2 LQKENI. Trimming stripped 1 base from V and 4 bases from J, with 20 bases between. The CDR3 has 18 residues. The CDR3: CASSPLSGRTGSGNTIYF. The CDR3 DNA reads TGTGCCAGCTCACCACTATCGGGAAGAACAGGGTCCGGAAACACCATATATTTT.

J is TRBJ2-5 and V is TRBV5-6; possible D gene TRBD1, 6 bases. V was trimmed by 3 bases and J by 4 bases, leaving 16 bases between them. The CDR3 runs 15 residues. CDR1 is SGHDT, CDR2 YYEEEE, per germline. CDR3 DNA sequence: TGTGCCAGCAGCTGGGATTATCTGGGGGCAGAGACCCAGTACTTC. Translation gives CASSWDYLGAETQYF.

This rearrangement joins TRBV7-8 to TRBJ1-2; D remains unclear. The V gene lost 3 bases and the J gene lost 0 bases, with 8 bases spanning the gap. The CDR3 is 14 amino acids. The germline CDR1 and CDR2 sequences are SGHVS and FQNEAQ. DNA of the CDR3: TGTGCCAGCAGCTTGGCCAGTGCTAACTATGGCTACACCTTC. Amino acids: CASSLASANYGYTF.

This clone was counted only a few times. The rearrangement joins TRBV12-5 to TRBJ1-5; a weak D match, TRBD1 (5 bases). The germline V and J ends were trimmed by 0 bases and 4 bases, with 13 bases remaining between them. Per the germline V gene, CDR1 is LGHNT and CDR2 is FRNRAP. The CDR3 runs to 16 residues. The CDR3 reads CASGLVLGALNQPQHF. CDR3 sequence (DNA): TGTGCTAGTGGTTTGGTACTAGGGGCCTTGAATCAGCCCCAGCATTTT.

The rearrangement links TRBV15 to TRBJ2-7; TRBD2 matches at 7 bases. CDR1 LNHNV and CDR2 YYDKDF come from the germline V gene (reference sequence). The CDR3 runs to 18 residues. J gave up 5 bases and V 0 bases, and 16 bases lay outside the gene matches. CDR3 sequence: CATSRDRGPFRRENEQYV. CDR3 nucleotide sequence: TGTGCCACCAGCAGAGATCGTGGCCCGTTTAGGCGGGAGAACGAGCAGTACGTC.

This clone is labeled as medium-sized (0.01 to 0.1%). The rearrangement uses TRBV19 and TRBJ1-5; D gene unclear. From germline, CDR1 is LNHDA and CDR2 SQIVND (reference sequence). Trimming cost V 3 bases and J 1 base, with 13 bases left between them. The CDR3 runs 16 residues. CDR3 in DNA: TGTGCCAGTAGTATTGGGCCAGGAGGGAGCAATCAGCCCCAGCATTTT. Protein product: CASSIGPGGSNQPQHF. The full variable domain, its missing parts supplied by reference TRBV19 and TRBJ1-5, is DGGITQSPKYLFRKEGQNVTLSCEQNLNHDAMYWYRQDPGQGLRLIYYSQIVNDFQKGDIAEGYSVSREKKESFPLTVTSAQKNPTAFYLCASSIGPGGSNQPQHFGDGTRLSIL.